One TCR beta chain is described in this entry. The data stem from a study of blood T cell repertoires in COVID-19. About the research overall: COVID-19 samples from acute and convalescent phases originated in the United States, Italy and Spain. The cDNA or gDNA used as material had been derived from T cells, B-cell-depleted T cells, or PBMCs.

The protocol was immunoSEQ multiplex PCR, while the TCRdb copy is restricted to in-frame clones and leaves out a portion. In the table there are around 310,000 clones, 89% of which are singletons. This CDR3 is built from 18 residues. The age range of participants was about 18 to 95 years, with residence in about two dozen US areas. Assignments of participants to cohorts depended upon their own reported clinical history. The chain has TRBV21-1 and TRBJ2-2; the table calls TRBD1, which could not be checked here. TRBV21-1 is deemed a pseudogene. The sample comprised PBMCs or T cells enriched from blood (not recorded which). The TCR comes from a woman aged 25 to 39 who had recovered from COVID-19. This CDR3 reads CASSKVLWDRPHTGELFF. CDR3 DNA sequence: TGTGCCAGCAGCAAAGTGTTATGGGACAGACCGCACACCGGGGAGCTGTTTTTT.